A single sample is the source of the 28 T cell receptor beta chains below, sequenced in a study of blood T cell repertoires in COVID-19. Sequenced by immunoSEQ multiplex PCR; TCRdb stores in-frame clones only, minus some. This table holds about 170,000 clones, roughly 86% found once. The sequencing input was peripheral blood. The receptors derive from a woman of 80 years or more with COVID-19, enrolled during active disease.

The chain employs TRBV10-3 and TRBJ2-7; possibly TRBD2 for D (5 bases). CDR1 and CDR2 (germline): ENHRY, SYGVKD. V gave up 3 bases and J gave up 4 bases, with 19 bases separating them. The CDR3 contains 16 residues. CDR3 in amino acids: CAISDLGVGTGYEQYF. As DNA, the CDR3 is TGTGCCATCAGTGACTTAGGAGTAGGAACGGGGTACGAGCAGTACTTC.

In its sample, this clone was seen once. This chain joins TRBV27 and TRBJ2-1; 8 nucleotides line up with TRBD2. The germline CDR1 and CDR2 sequences are MNHEY and SMNVEV (reference sequence). The CDR3 length is 14 residues. The ends lost 4 bases at V and 4 bases at J; junction bases unmatched: 3. The CDR3: CASSSTSGYNEQFF. The CDR3 bases are TGTGCCAGCAGTTCCACTAGCGGTTACAATGAGCAGTTCTTC.

A single count supports this clone. The chain uses TRBV4-1 and TRBJ2-7; 8 bases match TRBD1. This CDR3 has 15 residues. V dropped 0 bases and J dropped 7; count of bases not matched to a gene: 8. Germline V gene data show CDR1 as MGHRA and CDR2 as YSYEKL. The CDR3 protein is CASSQDRDRGREQYF. Here the CDR3 DNA reads TGCGCCAGCAGCCAAGATCGAGACAGGGGACGGGAGCAGTACTTC.

V and J are TRBV6-5 and TRBJ2-3; TRBD1 might be the D (8 bases). Trimming removed 10 bases at V and 4 bases at J, with 15 bases between. CDR1 and CDR2 (germline): MNHEY, SVGAGI. The CDR3 is 13 residues long. The CDR3 region is CATDRGGADTQYF. Here the CDR3 DNA reads TGTGCCACTGACAGGGGAGGGGCAGATACGCAGTATTTT.

The CDR3 bases are TGTGCCAGCAGTGACTCGAGTCTAGGAGGTAACTATGGCTACACCTTC. This translates into CASSDSSLGGNYGYTF. The V gene is TRBV6-4, the J gene TRBJ1-2; D is uncertain. This CDR3 comprises 16 residues. Germline lookup yields CDR1 MRHNA and CDR2 SNTAGT. Trimming removed 0 bases at V and 1 base at J, with 12 bases between.

This chain uses TRBV7-9 with TRBJ2-7; D possibly corresponds to TRBD2 (6 bases). CDR1 and CDR2 (germline): SEHNR, FQNEAQ (reference sequence). The CDR3 is 14 residues long. Trimming shortened V by 6 bases and J by 0 bases, and 12 bases separated the two germline ends. The DNA of the CDR3 is TGTGCCAGCAGACCCTTGGGGGGCTCCTACGAGCAGTACTTC. Amino acids: CASRPLGGSYEQYF. Full variable domain (remainder filled in from reference TRBV7-9 and TRBJ2-7): DTGVSQNPRHKITKRGQNVTFRCDPISEHNRLYWYRQTLGQGPEFLTYFQNEAQLEKSRLLSDRFSAERPKGSFSTLEIQRTEQGDSAMYLCASRPLGGSYEQYFGPGTRLTVT.

The chain combines TRBV10-3 with TRBJ2-2; 7 bases align to TRBD2. CDR1 is ENHRY and CDR2 is SYGVKD in the germline V gene. Trimming at V came to 2 bases and at J to 6 bases, leaving 6 bases not matched to a gene. The CDR3 length is 15 residues. CDR3 in DNA: TGTGCCATCAGTGAGCCTGGACTAGGGGCCGGGGAGCTGTTTTTT. Protein: CAISEPGLGAGELFF.

About this clone itself: One end of the junction does not line up with germline, which may come from a read error. This chain links TRBV7-3 with TRBJ1-2; 7 nucleotides align to TRBD1. CDR3 length: 13 residues. Germline-derived CDR1 and CDR2 are SGHTA and FQGTGA. This CDR3 is CASSVTGTDDYTF. The CDR3 nucleotides read TGTGCCAGCAGCGTAACCGGGACAGATGACTACACCTTC.

This chain uses TRBV2 with TRBJ2-1, with 9 bases identical to TRBD2. This CDR3 region has 15 residues. Germline assignment: CDR1 SNHLY and CDR2 FYNNEI. V shed 7 bases, J shed 3 bases, and the junction held 7 bases outside the gene matches. In DNA, the CDR3 is TGTGCCAGCACCTGGTCTAGCGGGGTCTACAATGAGCAGTTCTTC. This translates into CASTWSSGVYNEQFF.

This sequence joins TRBV10-3 and TRBJ2-3; 7 positions agree with TRBD2. Losses at the gene ends were 0 bases for V and 6 bases for J; bases not matched to a gene: 9. This CDR3 spans 16 amino acids. Germline V gene lookup returns CDR1 ENHRY and CDR2 SYGVKD. CDR3 nucleotide sequence: TGTGCCATCAGTGAGTCGGTAGTAGCCGGGAGGGATACGCAGTATTTT. Amino acid sequence: CAISESVVAGRDTQYF.

The rearrangement links TRBV27 to TRBJ1-1, with D possibly matching TRBD1 (6 bases). Per the germline V gene, CDR1 is MNHEY and CDR2 is SMNVEV (reference sequence). V was clipped by 2 bases and J by 4 bases, with 8 bases between them. The CDR3 totals 13 residues. The CDR3 bases are TGTGCCAGCAGTTTAACAGGGTTCACTGAAGCTTTCTTT. It is translated as CASSLTGFTEAFF.

The chain joins TRBV5-1 to TRBJ2-3; maybe TRBD1 (5 bases). Germline values: CDR1 SGHRS, CDR2 YFSETQ. Trimming removed 6 bases from V and 3 bases from J, with 17 bases in between. CDR3 length: 15 residues. In DNA, the CDR3 is TGCGCCAGCAATGGTCAGGGCGTAGGTACAGATACGCAGTATTTT. This translates into CASNGQGVGTDTQYF. Full variable domain (rest looked up from reference TRBV5-1 and TRBJ2-3): KAGVTQTPRYLIKTRGQQVTLSCSPISGHRSVSWYQQTPGQGLQFLFEYFSETQRNKGNFPGRFSGRQFSNSRSEMNVSTLELGDSALYLCASNGQGVGTDTQYFGPGTRLTVL.

The chain links TRBV30 to TRBJ2-7, with a tentative D call TRBD2 (7 bases). The CDR3 covers 15 residues. Germline V CDR1 and CDR2: GTSNPN, SVGIG (reference sequence). Trimming shortened V by 2 bases and J by 2 bases, and 16 bases separated the two germline ends. The CDR3 protein is CAWSPLGGQPYEQYF. DNA for the CDR3: TGTGCCTGGAGTCCCCTCGGGGGGCAACCCTACGAGCAGTACTTC.

This chain connects TRBV29-1 to TRBJ1-1; D is unclear. Trimming left V 1 base short and J 1 base short, with 4 bases between. CDR3 length equals 12 residues. Germline CDR1 is SQVTM and CDR2 is ANQGSEA. The CDR3 protein is CSVEAGNTEAFF. The CDR3 DNA is TGCAGCGTTGAAGCGGGGAACACTGAAGCTTTCTTT.

The V gene is TRBV5-1, the J gene TRBJ2-1; perhaps TRBD2 as D (6 bases). The CDR3 is 14 amino acids. Germline CDR1 and CDR2: SGHRS and YFSETQ. V was cut by 4 bases and J by 2 bases, with 10 bases left in between. Here the CDR3 reads CASSPGLPYNEQFF. The CDR3 DNA is TGCGCCAGCAGCCCGGGACTGCCCTACAATGAGCAGTTCTTC. Full variable domain (remainder filled in from reference TRBV5-1 and TRBJ2-1): KAGVTQTPRYLIKTRGQQVTLSCSPISGHRSVSWYQQTPGQGLQFLFEYFSETQRNKGNFPGRFSGRQFSNSRSEMNVSTLELGDSALYLCASSPGLPYNEQFFGPGTRLTVL.

The gene calls are TRBV5-1 and TRBJ1-1, with D perhaps TRBD1 (6 bases). Trimming took 0 bases from V and 3 from J, leaving 12 bases between them. Germline-derived CDR1 and CDR2 are SGHRS and YFSETQ. The CDR3 is 15 residues long. CDR3 region: CASSLAQGLDTEAFF. As DNA, the CDR3 is TGCGCCAGCAGCTTGGCGCAGGGGCTGGACACTGAAGCTTTCTTT.

The V call is TRBV9, the J call TRBJ2-1; weak D call: TRBD2 (6 bases). The length of the CDR3 is 14 residues. Germline V gene sequence: CDR1 SGDLS, CDR2 YYNGEE. The V end was cut by 3 bases, the J end by 5 bases, with 12 bases between. The CDR3 DNA sequence: TGTGCCAGCAGCGGGGGACTCGGGAACAATGAGCAGTTCTTC. Amino acid sequence: CASSGGLGNNEQFF.

This clone has just a few counts. This rearrangement joins TRBV29-1 to TRBJ2-1, with 8 bases that match TRBD1. This CDR3 comprises 13 residues. Trimming took 7 bases from V and 2 from J; bases not matched to a gene: 4. Germline V gives CDR1 SQVTM, CDR2 ANQGSEA. CDR3 coding DNA: TGCAGCGGGGGGACAGGCCCCTACAATGAGCAGTTCTTC. Encoded protein: CSGGTGPYNEQFF.

This clone was seen just once. The rearrangement joins TRBV11-3 to TRBJ2-2; D remains ambiguous. The CDR3 spans 16 residues. Trimming took 5 bases from V and 5 from J, leaving 18 bases between them. Germline V gives CDR1 SGHNT, CDR2 YENEEA. This CDR3 is CASSPRTGSETGELFF. DNA for the CDR3: TGTGCCAGCAGCCCAAGAACCGGTTCGGAGACCGGGGAGCTGTTTTTT.

The rearrangement joins TRBV7-9 to TRBJ1-2; a possible D gene is TRBD1 (6 bases). Trimming left V 5 bases short and J 4 bases short, with 17 bases between. Looked up from germline, CDR1 is SEHNR and CDR2 is FQNEAQ (reference sequence). The CDR3 has 15 amino acids. This CDR3 reads CASSISVDRRYGYTF. CDR3 in DNA: TGTGCCAGCAGCATTAGTGTGGACAGACGCTATGGCTACACCTTC.

This chain links TRBV9 with TRBJ1-4; the D gene is possibly TRBD1 (6 bases). The germline V gene has CDR1 SGDLS and CDR2 YYNGEE. The CDR3 covers 18 residues. Deletions cut 0 bases from V and 0 bases from J, with 15 bases between. Written as DNA, the CDR3 is TGTGCCAGCAGCGTAGGATTGGGGACAACTGCAACTAATGAAAAACTGTTTTTT. Its protein product is CASSVGLGTTATNEKLFF.

The V gene is TRBV6-1, the J gene TRBJ2-1; TRBD2 matches 12 bases. V lost 1 base to trimming and J lost 7 bases; unmatched junction nucleotides: 2. The CDR3 covers 15 residues. Germline V CDR1 and CDR2: MNHNS, SASEGT. The CDR3 protein is CASSEVGLAGNEQFF. As DNA, the CDR3 is TGTGCCAGCAGTGAAGTTGGACTAGCGGGGAATGAGCAGTTCTTC.

This clone was counted once. The genes are TRBV19 and TRBJ2-7, with 8 bases lining up with TRBD1. Per germline, CDR1 LNHDA and CDR2 SQIVND (reference sequence). J gave up 8 bases and V 4 bases, and 10 bases lay outside the gene matches. This CDR3 is built from 14 residues. CDR3 bases: TGTGCCAGTAGTAGCGGGACAGGCACCTTTCAGCAGTACTTC. Amino acid sequence: CASSSGTGTFQQYF.

V is TRBV7-3 and J is TRBJ1-4, with D unclear. This CDR3 region has 13 residues. V dropped 3 bases and J dropped 5 bases, with 7 bases sitting between them. Germline V gene lookup returns CDR1 SGHTA and CDR2 FQGTGA. CDR3 protein: CASSLVANEKLFF. The CDR3 DNA sequence: TGTGCCAGCAGCTTGGTGGCCAATGAAAAACTGTTTTTT.

J is TRBJ2-1 and V is TRBV11-3, with 11 bases lining up with TRBD2. The CDR3 sequence is 16 residues long. Unmatched junction bases numbered 5, after V lost 3 bases and J lost 4 bases. Germline CDR1 SGHNT, CDR2 YENEEA. The CDR3 nucleotides read TGTGCCAGCAGCTTCGGGACTAGCGGAGCTTACAATGAGCAGTTCTTC. It is translated as CASSFGTSGAYNEQFF.

The chain has TRBV12-3 or TRBV12-4 and TRBJ2-7, with TRBD1 identical over 9 bases. The CDR3 covers 13 residues. V trimming: 8 bases; J trimming: 6 bases; junction bases outside the gene matches: 8. The CDR3 coding sequence is TGTGCCAGCCGGAGACAGGGGGGCGGCGAGCAGTACTTC. Amino acid sequence: CASRRQGGGEQYF.

CDR3 bases: TGTGCCAGCAGTTTATTGGGCAGGGGATCCTACAATGAGCAGTTCTTC. It specifies CASSLLGRGSYNEQFF. This sequence joins TRBV28 and TRBJ2-1, with a weak D call TRBD1 (6 bases). Germline V lookup: CDR1 MDHEN, CDR2 SYDVKM. The germline V and J ends were trimmed by 1 base and 1 base, with 11 bases remaining between them. This CDR3 is 16 amino acids long.

This chain links TRBV5-1 with TRBJ2-3; 14 positions agree with TRBD2. V shed 4 bases and J 5 bases; nucleotides not matched to a gene: 6. CDR3 length: 16 residues. Germline CDR1 reads SGHRS; CDR2 reads YFSETQ. CDR3 in DNA: TGCGCCAGCAGCCCCCCGGGACTAGCGGGAGTAGATACGCAGTATTTT. It specifies CASSPPGLAGVDTQYF.